This T cell receptor (beta chain) was recorded in a study of human T cells and chemical hapten exposure. Study-level background: Sensitizing treatment utilized 2% DPC over a 2 cm by 2 cm portion of upper inner arm skin.

Time point described: patch test 1, 2 weeks after DPC sensitization. Treatment denoted: therapeutic diphenylcyclopropenone sensitization with weekly scalp DPC. Unfractionated whole blood was the source of the extracted total RNA. Losses at the gene ends were 3 bases for V and 5 bases for J; bases not matched to a gene: 7. Per germline, CDR1 SGDLS and CDR2 YYNGEE. There are 14 residues in the CDR3. In TCRdb, the RACE reads were re-called with MiXCR into one record per CDR3 protein. The sample gives about 120,000 distinct CDR3 sequences, roughly 13% of which show up once; 0.7% to 0.95% is in the top ten. General study results and limits: Expanded TCRs were compared with controls, and the expanded TCRs formed significantly more large CDR3 similarity clusters. The number of TCRs over 1 in 1000 frequency stayed unchanged after DPC.

On this clonotype: Its antigen is as yet unknown.

Sequencing used whole blood, obtained in connection with sensitization to the hapten diphenylcyclopropenone (DPC). V usage is TRBV9 and J usage is TRBJ2-5; 7 bases map to TRBD2. The source is a man between 18 and 35 years old with alopecia areata. Some clones in this sample may be carry-over from other donors' samples. The CDR3 DNA reads TGTGCCAGCAGCGCGGACTCGCGGGAGGAGACCCAGTACTTC. It codes for CASSADSREETQYF.